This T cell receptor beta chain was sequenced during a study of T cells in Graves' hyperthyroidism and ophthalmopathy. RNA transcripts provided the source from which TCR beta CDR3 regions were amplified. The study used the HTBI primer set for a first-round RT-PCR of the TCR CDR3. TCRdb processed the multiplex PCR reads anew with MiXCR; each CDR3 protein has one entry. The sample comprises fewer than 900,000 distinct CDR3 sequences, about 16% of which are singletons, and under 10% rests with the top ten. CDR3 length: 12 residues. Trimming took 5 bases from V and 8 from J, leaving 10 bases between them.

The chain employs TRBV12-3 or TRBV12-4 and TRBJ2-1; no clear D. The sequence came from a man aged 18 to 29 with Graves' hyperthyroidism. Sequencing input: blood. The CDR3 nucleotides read TGTGCCAGCAGTGCAAGTGGGTATGAGCAGTTCTTC. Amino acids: CASSASGYEQFF.